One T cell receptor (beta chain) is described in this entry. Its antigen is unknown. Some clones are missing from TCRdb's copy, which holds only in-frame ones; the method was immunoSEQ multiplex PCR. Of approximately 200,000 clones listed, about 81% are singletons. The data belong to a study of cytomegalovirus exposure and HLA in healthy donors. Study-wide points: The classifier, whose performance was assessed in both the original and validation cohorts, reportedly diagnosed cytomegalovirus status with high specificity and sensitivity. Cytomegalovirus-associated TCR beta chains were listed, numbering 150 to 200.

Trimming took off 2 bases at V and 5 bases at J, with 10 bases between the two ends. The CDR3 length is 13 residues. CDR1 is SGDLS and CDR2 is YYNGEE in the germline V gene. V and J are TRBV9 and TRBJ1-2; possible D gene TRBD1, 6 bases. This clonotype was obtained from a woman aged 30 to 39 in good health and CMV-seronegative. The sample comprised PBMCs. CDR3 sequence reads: CASSVSRGYGYTF. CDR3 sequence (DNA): TGTGCCAGCAGCGTCTCAAGGGGGTATGGCTACACCTTC.